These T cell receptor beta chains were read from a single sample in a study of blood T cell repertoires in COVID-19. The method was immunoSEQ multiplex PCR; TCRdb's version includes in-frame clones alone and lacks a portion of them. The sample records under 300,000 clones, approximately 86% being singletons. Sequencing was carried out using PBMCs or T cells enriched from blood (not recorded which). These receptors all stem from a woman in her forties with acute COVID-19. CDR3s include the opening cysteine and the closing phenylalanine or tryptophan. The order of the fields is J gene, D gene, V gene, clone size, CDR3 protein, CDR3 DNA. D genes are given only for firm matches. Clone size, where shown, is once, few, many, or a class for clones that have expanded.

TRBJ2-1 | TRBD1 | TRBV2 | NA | CASTTTGGTENEQFF | TGTGCCAGCACTACAACAGGGGGCACGGAAAATGAGCAGTTCTTC
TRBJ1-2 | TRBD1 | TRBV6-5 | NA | CASTQSGQGNYGYTF | TGTGCCAGCACTCAATCGGGACAGGGGAACTATGGCTACACCTTC
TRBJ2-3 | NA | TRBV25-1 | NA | CASNPTGFTDTQYF | TGTGCCAGCAACCCTACAGGGTTCACAGATACGCAGTATTTT
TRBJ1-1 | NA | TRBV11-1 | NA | CASSLEQDTEAFF | TGTGCCAGCAGCTTAGAACAGGACACTGAAGCTTTCTTT
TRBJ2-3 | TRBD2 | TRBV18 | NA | CASSPGGREDTQYF | TGTGCCAGCTCACCGGGCGGGAGAGAGGATACGCAGTATTTT
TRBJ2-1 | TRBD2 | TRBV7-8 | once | CASSYRRVGGYEQFF | TGTGCCAGCAGCTACAGACGCGTCGGGGGGTATGAGCAGTTCTTC
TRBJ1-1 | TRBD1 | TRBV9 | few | CASSVAVTVLDRGSTEAFF | TGTGCCAGCAGCGTAGCGGTCACTGTGCTCGACAGGGGGTCCACTGAAGCTTTCTTT
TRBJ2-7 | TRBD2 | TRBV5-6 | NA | CASSLRLAGDYEQYF | TGTGCCAGCAGCTTGAGACTAGCGGGAGATTACGAGCAGTACTTC
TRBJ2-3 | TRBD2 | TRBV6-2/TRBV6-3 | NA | CASSLAGGPRNTQYF | TGTGCCAGCAGTTTGGCGGGAGGGCCAAGAAATACGCAGTATTTT
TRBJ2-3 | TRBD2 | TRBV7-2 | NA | CASSGGTSVMTSTDTQYF | TGTGCCAGCAGCGGCGGGACTAGCGTGATGACTTCCACAGATACGCAGTATTTT
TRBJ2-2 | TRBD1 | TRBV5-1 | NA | CASSLETGGNTGELFF | TGCGCCAGCAGCTTGGAAACAGGGGGCAACACCGGGGAGCTGTTTTTT
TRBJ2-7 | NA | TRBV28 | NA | CASSLDVRGTEQYF | TGTGCCAGCAGTTTAGATGTACGGGGGACCGAGCAGTACTTC
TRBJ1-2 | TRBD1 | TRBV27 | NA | CASSLTGSTLYGYTF | TGTGCCAGCAGTTTGACAGGGTCAACACTCTATGGCTACACCTTC
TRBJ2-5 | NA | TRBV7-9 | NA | CASSPRGKTQYF | TGTGCCAGCAGCCCCAGGGGAAAGACCCAGTACTTC
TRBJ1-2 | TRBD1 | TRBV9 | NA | CASSPRTGSVLGYTF | TGTGCCAGCAGCCCAAGGACAGGGTCTGTTCTTGGCTACACCTTC
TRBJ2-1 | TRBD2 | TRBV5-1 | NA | CASSGNSGNSYNEQFF | TGCGCCAGCAGCGGAAATAGCGGGAACTCCTACAATGAGCAGTTCTTC
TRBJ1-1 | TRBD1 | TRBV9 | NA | CASSVEAGGRAFF | TGTGCCAGCAGCGTAGAGGCAGGGGGCCGGGCTTTCTTT
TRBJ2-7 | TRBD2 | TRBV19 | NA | CASSMGLAGGYEQYF | TGTGCCAGTAGTATGGGACTAGCGGGAGGTTACGAGCAGTACTTC
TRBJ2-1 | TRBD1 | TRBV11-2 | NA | CASSLDGTGYNEQFF | TGTGCCAGCAGCTTAGATGGGACAGGGTACAATGAGCAGTTCTTC
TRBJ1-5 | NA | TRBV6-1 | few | CASSDRVGQPQHF | TGTGCCAGCAGTGACAGGGTAGGGCAGCCCCAGCATTTT
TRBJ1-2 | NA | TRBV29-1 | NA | CSVLYRASNYGYTF | TGCAGCGTCCTTTACAGGGCGTCTAACTATGGCTACACCTTC
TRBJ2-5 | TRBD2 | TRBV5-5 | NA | CASSLSGRVETQYF | TGTGCCAGCAGCTTGAGCGGGAGGGTGGAGACCCAGTACTTC
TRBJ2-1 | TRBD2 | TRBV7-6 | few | CASSLDFTRAGGEQFF | TGTGCCAGCAGCTTAGATTTTACCCGCGCGGGAGGTGAGCAGTTCTTC
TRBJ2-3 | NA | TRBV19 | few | CASSIPGGSDTQYF | TGTGCCAGTAGTATTCCCGGGGGATCAGATACGCAGTATTTT
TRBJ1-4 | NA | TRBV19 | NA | CASSIQVQVRLGEKLFF | TGTGCCAGTAGTATACAGGTACAGGTCAGACTTGGGGAAAAACTGTTTTTT
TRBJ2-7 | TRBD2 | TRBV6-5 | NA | CASSYGASGSYEQYF | TGTGCCAGCAGTTACGGGGCTAGCGGGAGTTACGAGCAGTACTTC
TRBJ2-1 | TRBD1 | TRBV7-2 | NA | CASSVRGNRGDEQFF | TGTGCCAGCAGCGTAAGAGGAAACAGGGGTGATGAGCAGTTCTTC
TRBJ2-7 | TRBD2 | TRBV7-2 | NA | CASSLGSGRTEQYF | TGTGCCAGCAGCTTAGGTAGCGGGAGGACCGAGCAGTACTTC